Given below is one T cell receptor beta chain in context. This record comes from a study of blood T cells in healthy people across ages. The authors ran a second PCR of about 6 to 12 cycles using a sample-barcoded 5' primer and a J-beta primer mix. TCRdb reprocessed the 5' RACE reads via MiXCR and lists one record per CDR3 protein. The sample contains some 760,000 distinct CDR3 sequences, 25% of which appear only once. Germline V gene data show CDR1 as SGHAT and CDR2 as FQNNGV. V lost 2 bases and J 5 bases, leaving 16 bases between the germline ends. The CDR3 runs to 16 residues. A further study also used this sample, focusing on T cells of mothers and their children. This second study says: Donors comprised a few healthy Caucasian mothers plus their six children. Each child contributed about 3 million TCR beta CDR3 reads, while each mother contributed over 9.5 million. Microchimeric T cell clones that persisted were not detected.

The sequenced sample was blood. The chain combines TRBV11-2 with TRBJ2-1; D may be TRBD1 (5 bases). This clonotype originated in a boy between 10 and 17 years old in good health. The CDR3 spells CASSLSRDRANNEQFF. The CDR3 DNA is TGTGCCAGCAGCTTAAGCAGGGATAGGGCCAACAATGAGCAGTTCTTC.